This TCR beta chain comes out of a study of metastatic and nonmetastatic thyroid tumors. TCRdb re-clonotyped the PCR reads through MiXCR. The table records around 20,000 clones, 27% of them present only once. The table lists this clone with a few counts. The CDR3 is made up of 13 amino acids. With 2 bases removed from V and 9 bases from J, the gap between germline ends came to 11 bases. Germline assignment: CDR1 MNHEY and CDR2 SVGEGT. Thyroid surgery was preceded by no treatment in any patient. The material sequenced was blood. This clonotype was obtained from a female donor with papillary thyroid cancer or a benign thyroid nodule (not recorded which). Some clones in this sample may be carry-over from other donors' samples. The rearrangement uses TRBV6-2 or TRBV6-3 and TRBJ1-5, with TRBD1 as a possible D gene (6 bases). As DNA, the CDR3 is TGTGCCAGCAGTTACGTAAGGGGGAGGCCCCAGCATTTT. This codes for CASSYVRGRPQHF.